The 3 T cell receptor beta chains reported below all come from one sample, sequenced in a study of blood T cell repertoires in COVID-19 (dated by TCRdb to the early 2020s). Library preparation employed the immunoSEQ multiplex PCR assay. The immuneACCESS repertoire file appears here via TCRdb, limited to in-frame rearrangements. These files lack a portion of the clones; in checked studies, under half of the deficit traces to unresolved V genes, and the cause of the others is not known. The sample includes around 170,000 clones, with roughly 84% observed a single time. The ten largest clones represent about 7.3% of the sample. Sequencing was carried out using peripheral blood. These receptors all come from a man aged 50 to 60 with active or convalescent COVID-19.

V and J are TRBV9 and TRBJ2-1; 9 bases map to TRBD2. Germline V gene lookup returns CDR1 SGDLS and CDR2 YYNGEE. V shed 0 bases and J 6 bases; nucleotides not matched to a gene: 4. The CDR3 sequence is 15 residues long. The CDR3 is CASSVGPSGANEQFF. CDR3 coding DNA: TGTGCCAGCAGCGTAGGTCCTAGCGGGGCCAATGAGCAGTTCTTC.

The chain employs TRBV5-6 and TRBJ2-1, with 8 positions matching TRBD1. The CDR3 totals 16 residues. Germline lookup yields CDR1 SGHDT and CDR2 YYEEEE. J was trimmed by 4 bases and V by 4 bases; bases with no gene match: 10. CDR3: CASSPVGDRYYNEQFF. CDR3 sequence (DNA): TGTGCCAGCAGCCCGGTTGGGGACAGGTATTACAATGAGCAGTTCTTC. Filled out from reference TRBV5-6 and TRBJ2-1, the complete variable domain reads DAGVTQSPTHLIKTRGQQVTLRCSPKSGHDTVSWYQQALGQGPQFIFQYYEEEERQRGNFPDRFSGHQFPNYSSELNVNALLLGDSALYLCASSPVGDRYYNEQFFGPGTRLTVL.

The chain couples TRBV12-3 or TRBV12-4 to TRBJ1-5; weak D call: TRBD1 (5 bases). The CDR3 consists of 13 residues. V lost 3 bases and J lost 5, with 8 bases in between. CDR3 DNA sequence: TGTGCCAGCAGTTTCTCCAGGGATCAGCCCCAGCATTTT. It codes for CASSFSRDQPQHF.